This T cell receptor (beta chain) emerged from a study of T cells in Graves' hyperthyroidism and ophthalmopathy. Study as a whole: Prior to any treatment, at the point of initial diagnosis, peripheral blood was collected. Whole-study findings and limits: Prediction of ophthalmopathy progression came a median around 6 months pre-onset.

A patient was excluded if there was uncontrolled infection, other autoimmune disease, pregnancy or lactation. Used for diagnoses were clinical symptoms, serum thyroxine and TRAb, thyroid ultrasound and orbital computed tomography. The germline V gene encodes CDR1 LGHDT and CDR2 YNNKEL (reference sequence). V lost 0 bases and J lost 2; bases outside the gene matches: 6. The CDR3 is 17 residues long. Many counts were recorded for this clonotype. What it binds is unknown. TCR beta CDR3 region amplification was performed from RNA transcripts. First-round RT-PCR of the TCR CDR3 relied on the HTBI primer set. TCRdb reanalysed the multiplex PCR reads using MiXCR and keeps one entry per CDR3 protein. The sample has some 570,000 distinct CDR3 sequences, roughly 15% seen once.

The sequence was obtained from a woman under 30 with Graves' ophthalmopathy. This sequence joins TRBV3-1 and TRBJ2-2; 7 bases fit TRBD1. Sequencing was carried out using blood. The CDR3 nucleotides read TGTGCCAGCAGCCAAGATTATGACAGGGTAAACACCGGGGAGCTGTTTTTT. This translates into CASSQDYDRVNTGELFF.